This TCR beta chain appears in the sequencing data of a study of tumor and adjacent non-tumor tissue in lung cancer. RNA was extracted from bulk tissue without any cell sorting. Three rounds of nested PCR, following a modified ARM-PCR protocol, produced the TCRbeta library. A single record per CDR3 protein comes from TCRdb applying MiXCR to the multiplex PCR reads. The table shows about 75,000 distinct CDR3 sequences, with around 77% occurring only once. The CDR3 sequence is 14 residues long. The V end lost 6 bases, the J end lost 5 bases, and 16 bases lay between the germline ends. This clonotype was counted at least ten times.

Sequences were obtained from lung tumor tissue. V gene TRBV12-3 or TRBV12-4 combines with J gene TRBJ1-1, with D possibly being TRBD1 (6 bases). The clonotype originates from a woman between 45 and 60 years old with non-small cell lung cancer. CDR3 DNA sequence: TGTGCCAGCAGCCCCTCGGGACACGGAACTGAAGCTTTCTTT. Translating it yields CASSPSGHGTEAFF.